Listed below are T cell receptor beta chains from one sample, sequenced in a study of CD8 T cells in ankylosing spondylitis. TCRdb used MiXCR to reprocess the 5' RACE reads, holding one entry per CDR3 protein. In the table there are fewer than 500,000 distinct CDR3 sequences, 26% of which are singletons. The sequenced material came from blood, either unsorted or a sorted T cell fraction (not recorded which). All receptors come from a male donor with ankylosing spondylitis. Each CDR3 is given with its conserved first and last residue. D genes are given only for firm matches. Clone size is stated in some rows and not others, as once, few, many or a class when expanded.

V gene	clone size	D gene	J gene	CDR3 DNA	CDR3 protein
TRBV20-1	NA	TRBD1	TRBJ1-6	TGCAGTGCTAGCAAAACGGGACAGGAGAATTCACCCCTCCACTTT	CSASKTGQENSPLHF
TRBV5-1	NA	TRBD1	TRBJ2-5	TGCGCCAGCAGCTTGGAGGACAGGGGAGGAGAGACCCAGTACTTC	CASSLEDRGGETQYF
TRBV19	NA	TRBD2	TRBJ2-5	TGTGCCAGTAGTATTTCTAGCGGGTTCAAGGAGACCCAGTACTTC	CASSISSGFKETQYF
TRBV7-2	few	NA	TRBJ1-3	TGTGCCAGCAGCCCCTGGGCCGAGGGATTAAACACCATATATTTT	CASSPWAEGLNTIYF
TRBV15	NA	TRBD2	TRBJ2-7	TGTGCCACCAGCAGAGGGGACTACGCCTACGAGCAGTACTTC	CATSRGDYAYEQYF
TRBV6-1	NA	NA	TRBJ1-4	TGTGCCAGCAGTCCCCGGACGTTCGAGGATGAAAAACTGTTTTTT	CASSPRTFEDEKLFF
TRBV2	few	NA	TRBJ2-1	TGTGCCAGCAGCCAATTCCAGGCGCAGTTCTTC	CASSQFQAQFF
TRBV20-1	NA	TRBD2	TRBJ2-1	TGCAGTGCGAAGGGTATAGCGGGAGCGGACAATGAGCAGTTCTTC	CSAKGIAGADNEQFF
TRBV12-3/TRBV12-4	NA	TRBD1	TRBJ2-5	TGTGCCAGCAGTTTGGGGACAGGGGAGGAGACCCAGTACTTC	CASSLGTGEETQYF
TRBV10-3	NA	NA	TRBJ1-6	TGTGCCATCTCGATTGATAGCTCCTATAATTCACCCCTCCACTTT	CAISIDSSYNSPLHF
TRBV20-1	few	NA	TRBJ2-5	TGCAGTGCTAGAGATCCAGGCGGGGTGGGAGAGACCCAGTACTTC	CSARDPGGVGETQYF
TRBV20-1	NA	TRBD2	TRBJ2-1	TGCAGTAGCCGGGTAGTAGCGGGAGGTAGGAGCTCCTACAATGAGCAGTTCTTC	CSSRVVAGGRSSYNEQFF
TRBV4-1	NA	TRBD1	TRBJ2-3	TGCGCCAGCAGCCAAGGGGCCGGGACAGTTAATACGCAGTATTTT	CASSQGAGTVNTQYF
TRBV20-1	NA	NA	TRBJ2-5	TGCAGTGCAGGCGCCGGACTAACGGAGACCCAGTACTTC	CSAGAGLTETQYF
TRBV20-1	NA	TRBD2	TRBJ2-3	TGCAGTGCTAGAAAGGGCGGGGGAGATACGCAGTATTTT	CSARKGGGDTQYF
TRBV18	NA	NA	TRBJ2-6	TGTGCCAGCTCACCGCCAGTTAATGGGGCCAACGTCCTGACTTTC	CASSPPVNGANVLTF
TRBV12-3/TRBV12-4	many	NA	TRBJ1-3	TGTGCCAGCAGTTTAAGAAACACCATATATTTT	CASSLRNTIYF
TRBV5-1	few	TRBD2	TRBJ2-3	TGCGCCAGCAGCCTGGAGGCTAGCGGGATAGATACGCAGTATTTT	CASSLEASGIDTQYF
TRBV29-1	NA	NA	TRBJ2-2	TGCAGCGCCGCCACCGGGACAACGAACACCGGGGAGCTGTTTTTT	CSAATGTTNTGELFF
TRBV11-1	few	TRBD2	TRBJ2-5	TGTGCCAGCAGCCCCAGCCGACTAGCGGGTGTCGAGGGGAGAGAGACCCAGTACTTC	CASSPSRLAGVEGRETQYF
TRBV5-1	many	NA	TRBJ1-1	TGCGCCAGCAGCTTGGGTAGTAATGAAGCTTTCTTT	CASSLGSNEAFF
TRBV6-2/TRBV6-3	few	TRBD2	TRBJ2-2	TGTGCCAGCATACCTTTCGGGACTAGCGGTACCGGGGAGCTGTTTTTT	CASIPFGTSGTGELFF
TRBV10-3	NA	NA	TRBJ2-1	TGTGCCACCGGCGGGGACGGGGATGAGCAGTTCTTC	CATGGDGDEQFF
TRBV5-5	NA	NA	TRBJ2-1	TGTGCCAGCAGCTTGAAGGCTTACCCATCTTACAATGAGCAGTTCTTC	CASSLKAYPSYNEQFF
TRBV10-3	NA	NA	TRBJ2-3	TGTGCCATCGGTAGCGAAAGCACAGATACGCAGTATTTT	CAIGSESTDTQYF
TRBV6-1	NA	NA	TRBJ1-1	TGTGCCAGCAGTATCGGCACGGGATTACTGAACACTGAAGCTTTCTTT	CASSIGTGLLNTEAFF